The next 6 T cell receptor beta chains were all read from a single sample in a study of blood T cell repertoires in COVID-19 (dated by TCRdb to between 2020 and 2021). Receptor amplification or capture employed the immunoSEQ multiplex PCR assay. TCRdb's version of the immuneACCESS table is confined to in-frame rearrangements and falls short of the full clone set. An unresolved V gene accounts for under half of the shortfall where checked; the remainder is of unknown origin. In this sample the table shows 150,000 to 200,000 clones, just over 85% of which occur a single time. The leading ten clones occupy nearly 8.5% of the sample. Input material: peripheral blood. The receptors shown here come from a man in his sixties with acute or convalescent COVID-19.

V is TRBV5-5 and J is TRBJ2-1; 9 bases align to TRBD2. CDR3 size: 15 residues. Germline V CDR1 and CDR2: SGHKS, YYEKEE (reference sequence). J gave up 4 bases and V 4 bases, and 6 bases lay outside the gene matches. The CDR3 spells CASSRLAGAYNEQFF. The CDR3 DNA reads TGTGCCAGCAGCCGATTAGCGGGAGCATACAATGAGCAGTTCTTC.

V gene TRBV29-1 combines with J gene TRBJ1-5; 8 nucleotides match TRBD1. There are 14 residues in the CDR3. V shed 5 bases and J 3 bases; nucleotides not matched to a gene: 6. The germline V gene has CDR1 SQVTM and CDR2 ANQGSEA. The CDR3 loop is CSVKDRVDNQPQHF. The DNA for the CDR3 is TGCAGCGTTAAGGACAGGGTGGACAATCAGCCCCAGCATTTT.

The genes are TRBV10-3 and TRBJ2-7; 9 bases are shared with TRBD2. The CDR3 totals 13 residues. The trim removed 5 bases at V and 4 bases at J, leaving 3 bases unmatched. Germline V CDR1 and CDR2: ENHRY, SYGVKD. Written as DNA, the CDR3 is TGTGCCATCAGTCCTAGCGGGAAGTACGAGCAGTACTTC. This translates into CAISPSGKYEQYF.

The chain links TRBV4-2 to TRBJ1-2, with 8 bases fitting TRBD1. Germline V gene lookup returns CDR1 LGHNA and CDR2 YNFKEQ. The CDR3 length is 15 residues. J gave up 6 bases and V 4 bases, and 10 bases lay outside the gene matches. The CDR3 spells CASSPRTGKGDGYTF. The DNA of the CDR3 is TGTGCCAGCAGCCCCCGGACAGGGAAAGGCGATGGCTACACCTTC.

The chain has TRBV7-2 and TRBJ2-2; 7 positions agree with TRBD2. The CDR3 consists of 16 residues. Per germline, CDR1 SGHTA and CDR2 FQGNSA. Trimming took 5 bases from V and 0 from J; bases not matched to a gene: 6. The CDR3 region is CASSKFSGTNTGELFF. The CDR3 nucleotides read TGTGCCAGCAGCAAATTCAGCGGGACGAACACCGGGGAGCTGTTTTTT.

This clone was counted a few times. The chain joins TRBV9 to TRBJ2-1; D remains unclear. Per germline, CDR1 SGDLS and CDR2 YYNGEE. Trimming took off 1 base at V and 5 bases at J, with 13 bases between the two ends. The CDR3 is 15 residues long. The CDR3 region is CASSVNGSPNNEQFF. In DNA form, the CDR3 reads TGTGCCAGCAGCGTAAACGGTAGCCCAAACAATGAGCAGTTCTTC.